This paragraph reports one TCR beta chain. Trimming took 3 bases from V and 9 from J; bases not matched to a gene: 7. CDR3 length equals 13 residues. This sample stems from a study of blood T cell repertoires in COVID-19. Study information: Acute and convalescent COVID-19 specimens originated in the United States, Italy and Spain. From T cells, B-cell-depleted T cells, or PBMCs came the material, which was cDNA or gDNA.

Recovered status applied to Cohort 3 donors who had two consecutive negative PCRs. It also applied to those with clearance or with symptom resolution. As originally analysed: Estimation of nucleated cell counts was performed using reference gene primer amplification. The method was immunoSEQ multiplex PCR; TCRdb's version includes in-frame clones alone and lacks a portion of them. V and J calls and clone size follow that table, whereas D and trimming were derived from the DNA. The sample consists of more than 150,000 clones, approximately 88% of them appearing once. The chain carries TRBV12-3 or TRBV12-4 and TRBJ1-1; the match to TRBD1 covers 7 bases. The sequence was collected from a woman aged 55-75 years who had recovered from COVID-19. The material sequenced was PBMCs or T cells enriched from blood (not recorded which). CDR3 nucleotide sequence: TGTGCCAGCAGTTTCTCACAGGGGAGCCAAGCTTTCTTT. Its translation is CASSFSQGSQAFF.